This paragraph covers one T cell receptor (beta chain) sequence. Its antigen is not identified. This sample is drawn from a study of T cell responses to AZD1222 COVID-19 vaccine. The study's findings and limits: With two AZD1222 doses given, Spike-specific TCR breadth and depth both rose.

The germline V gene encodes CDR1 LGHDT and CDR2 YNNKEL (reference sequence). Trimming left V 0 bases short and J 10 bases short, with 14 bases between. The CDR3 totals 14 residues. Libraries were prepared by immunoSEQ multiplex PCR; TCRdb keeps only in-frame clonotypes and omits some of them. Of about 140,000 clones in the sample, almost 90% were seen once. Specimen: peripheral blood, collected on day 0 of AZD1222 vaccination. The sequence came from an adult in good health. The gene calls are TRBV3-1 (or the pseudogene TRBV3-2) and TRBJ2-3; TRBD2 is a possible D gene (5 bases). CDR3 sequence (DNA): TGTGCCAGCAGCCAAGATCTGAGCGGCGTTTCGCAGTATTTT. It codes for CASSQDLSGVSQYF.